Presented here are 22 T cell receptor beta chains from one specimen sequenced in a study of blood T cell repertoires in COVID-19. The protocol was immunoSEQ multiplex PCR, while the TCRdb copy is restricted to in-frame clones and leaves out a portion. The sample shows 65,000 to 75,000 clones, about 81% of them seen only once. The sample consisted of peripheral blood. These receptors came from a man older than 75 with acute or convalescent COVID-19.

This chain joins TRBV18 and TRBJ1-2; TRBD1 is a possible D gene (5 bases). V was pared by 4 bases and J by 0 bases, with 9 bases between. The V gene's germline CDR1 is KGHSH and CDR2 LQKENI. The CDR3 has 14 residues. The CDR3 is CASSLTEANYGYTF. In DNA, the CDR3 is TGTGCCAGCTCACTGACAGAAGCTAACTATGGCTACACCTTC.

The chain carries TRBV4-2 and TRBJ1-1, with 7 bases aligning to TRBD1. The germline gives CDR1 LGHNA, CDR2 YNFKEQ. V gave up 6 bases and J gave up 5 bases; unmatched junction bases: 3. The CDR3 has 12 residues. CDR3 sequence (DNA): TGTGCCAGCAGAAGACAGGGAACTGAAGCTTTCTTT. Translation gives CASRRQGTEAFF.

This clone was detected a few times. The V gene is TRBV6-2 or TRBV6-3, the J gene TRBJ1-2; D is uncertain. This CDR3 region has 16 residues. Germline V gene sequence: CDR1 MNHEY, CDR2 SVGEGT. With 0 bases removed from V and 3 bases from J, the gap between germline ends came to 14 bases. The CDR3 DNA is TGTGCCAGCAGTTACTCGATCTTCCGCGGGGACTATGGCTACACCTTC. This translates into CASSYSIFRGDYGYTF.

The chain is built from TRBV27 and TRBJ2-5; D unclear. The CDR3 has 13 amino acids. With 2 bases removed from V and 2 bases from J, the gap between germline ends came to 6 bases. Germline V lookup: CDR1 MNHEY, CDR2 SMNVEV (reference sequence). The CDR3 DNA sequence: TGTGCCAGCAGTTTAACAAGACAAGAGACCCAGTACTTC. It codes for CASSLTRQETQYF.

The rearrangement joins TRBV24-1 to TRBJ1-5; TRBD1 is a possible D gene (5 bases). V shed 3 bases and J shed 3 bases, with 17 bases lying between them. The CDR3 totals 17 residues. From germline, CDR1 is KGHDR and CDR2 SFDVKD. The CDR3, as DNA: TGTGCCACCAGTGATAGGGGATCCCAGGGTAACAATCAGCCCCAGCATTTT. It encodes CATSDRGSQGNNQPQHF.

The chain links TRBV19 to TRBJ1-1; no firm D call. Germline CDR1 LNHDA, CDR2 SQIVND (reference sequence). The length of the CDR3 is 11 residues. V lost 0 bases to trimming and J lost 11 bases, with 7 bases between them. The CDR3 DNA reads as TGTGCCAGTAGTATAGATCGTATGGCTTTCTTT. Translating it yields CASSIDRMAFF.

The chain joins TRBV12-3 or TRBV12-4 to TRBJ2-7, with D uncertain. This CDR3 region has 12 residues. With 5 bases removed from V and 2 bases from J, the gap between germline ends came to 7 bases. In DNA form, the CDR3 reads TGTGCCAGCAGTCGAGGAGCCTACGAGCAGTACTTC. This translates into CASSRGAYEQYF.

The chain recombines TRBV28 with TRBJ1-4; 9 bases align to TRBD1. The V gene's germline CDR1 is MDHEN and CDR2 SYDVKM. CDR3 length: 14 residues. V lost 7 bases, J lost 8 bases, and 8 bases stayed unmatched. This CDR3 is CASIPGQGWEKLFF. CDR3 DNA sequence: TGTGCCAGCATCCCCGGACAGGGGTGGGAAAAACTGTTTTTT.

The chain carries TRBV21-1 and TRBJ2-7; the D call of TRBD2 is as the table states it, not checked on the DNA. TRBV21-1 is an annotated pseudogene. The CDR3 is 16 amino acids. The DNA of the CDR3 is TGTGCCAGCAACTATTGGGGTGCGGGAGGGCCAGGCGAGCAGTACTTC. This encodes CASNYWGAGGPGEQYF.

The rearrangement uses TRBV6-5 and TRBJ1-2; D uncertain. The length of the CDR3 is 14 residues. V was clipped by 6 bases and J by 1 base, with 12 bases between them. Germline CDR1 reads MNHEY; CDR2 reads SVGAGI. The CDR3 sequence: CASRLNAVNYGYTF. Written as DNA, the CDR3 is TGTGCCAGCAGATTAAACGCGGTTAACTATGGCTACACCTTC.

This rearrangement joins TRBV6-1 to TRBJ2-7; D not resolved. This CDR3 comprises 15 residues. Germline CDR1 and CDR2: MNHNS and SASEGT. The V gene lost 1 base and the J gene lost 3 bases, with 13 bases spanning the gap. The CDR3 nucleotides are TGTGCCAGCAGTGAAGTTTGGGCCGTGAACTACGAGCAGTACTTC. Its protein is CASSEVWAVNYEQYF.

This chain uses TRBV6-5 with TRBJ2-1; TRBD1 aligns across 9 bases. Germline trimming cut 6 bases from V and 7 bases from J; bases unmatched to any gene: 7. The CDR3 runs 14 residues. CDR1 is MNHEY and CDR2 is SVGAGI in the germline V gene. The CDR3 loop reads CASSQDRGFNEQFF. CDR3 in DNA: TGTGCCAGCAGCCAGGACAGGGGCTTTAATGAGCAGTTCTTC.

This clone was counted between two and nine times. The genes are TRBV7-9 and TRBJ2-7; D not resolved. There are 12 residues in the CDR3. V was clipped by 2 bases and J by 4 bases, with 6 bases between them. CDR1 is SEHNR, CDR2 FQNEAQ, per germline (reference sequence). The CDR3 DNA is TGTGCCAGCAGCTTAATTGCGTACGAGCAGTACTTC. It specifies CASSLIAYEQYF.

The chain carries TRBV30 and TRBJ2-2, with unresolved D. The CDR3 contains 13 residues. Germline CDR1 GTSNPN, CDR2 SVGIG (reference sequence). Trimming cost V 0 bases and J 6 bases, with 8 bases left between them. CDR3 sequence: CAWSVRSPGELFF. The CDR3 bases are TGTGCCTGGAGTGTGAGGAGTCCCGGGGAGCTGTTTTTT.

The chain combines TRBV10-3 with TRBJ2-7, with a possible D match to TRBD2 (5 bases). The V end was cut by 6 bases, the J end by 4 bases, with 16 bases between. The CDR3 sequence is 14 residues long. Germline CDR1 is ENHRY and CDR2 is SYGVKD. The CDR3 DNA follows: TGTGCCATCAGGACGGATCCCGGGGTTTACGAGCAGTACTTC. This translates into CAIRTDPGVYEQYF.

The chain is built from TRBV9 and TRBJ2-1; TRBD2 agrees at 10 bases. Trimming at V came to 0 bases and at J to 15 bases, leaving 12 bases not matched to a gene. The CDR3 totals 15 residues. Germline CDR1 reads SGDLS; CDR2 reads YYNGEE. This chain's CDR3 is CASSVVPSGGSKTFF. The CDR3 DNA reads TGTGCCAGCAGCGTAGTGCCTAGCGGGGGATCTAAGACGTTCTTC.

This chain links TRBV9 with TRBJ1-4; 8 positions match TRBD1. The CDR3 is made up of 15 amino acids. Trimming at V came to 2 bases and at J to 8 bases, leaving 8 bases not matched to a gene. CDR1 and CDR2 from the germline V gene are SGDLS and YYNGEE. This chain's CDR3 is CASSVTGEGEEKLFF. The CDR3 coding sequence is TGTGCCAGCAGCGTGACAGGGGAAGGAGAAGAAAAACTGTTTTTT. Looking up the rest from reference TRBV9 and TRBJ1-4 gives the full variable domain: DSGVTQTPKHLITATGQRVTLRCSPRSGDLSVYWYQQSLDQGLQFLIQYYNGEERAKGNILERFSAQQFPDLHSELNLSSLELGDSALYFCASSVTGEGEEKLFFGSGTQLSVL.

DNA of the CDR3: TGTGCCAGCAGCTCCGGGACAGGGTGGTCCTACAATGAGCAGTTCTTC. As protein: CASSSGTGWSYNEQFF. The chain couples TRBV13 to TRBJ2-1; 9 bases map to TRBD1. The germline V gene encodes CDR1 PRHDT and CDR2 FYEKMQ (reference sequence). The CDR3 runs to 16 residues. J lost 1 base, V lost 4 bases, and 5 bases had no gene match. Drawing the rest from reference TRBV13 and TRBJ2-1, the complete variable domain is AAGVIQSPRHLIKEKRETATLKCYPIPRHDTVYWYQQGPGQDPQFLISFYEKMQSDKGSIPDRFSAQQFSDYHSELNMSSLELGDSALYFCASSSGTGWSYNEQFFGPGTRLTVL.

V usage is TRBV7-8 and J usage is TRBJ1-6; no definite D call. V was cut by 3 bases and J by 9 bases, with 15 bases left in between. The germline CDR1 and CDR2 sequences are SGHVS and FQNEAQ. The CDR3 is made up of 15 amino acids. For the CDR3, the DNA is TGTGCCAGCAGCTTTGGACTGATACTGGGTTCACCCCTCCACTTT. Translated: CASSFGLILGSPLHF.

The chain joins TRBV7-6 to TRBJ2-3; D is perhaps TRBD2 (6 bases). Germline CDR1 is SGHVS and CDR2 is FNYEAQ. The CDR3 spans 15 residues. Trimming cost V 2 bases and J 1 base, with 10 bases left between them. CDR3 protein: CASSLPGGRTDTQYF. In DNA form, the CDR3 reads TGTGCCAGCAGCTTACCCGGGGGACGCACAGATACGCAGTATTTT.

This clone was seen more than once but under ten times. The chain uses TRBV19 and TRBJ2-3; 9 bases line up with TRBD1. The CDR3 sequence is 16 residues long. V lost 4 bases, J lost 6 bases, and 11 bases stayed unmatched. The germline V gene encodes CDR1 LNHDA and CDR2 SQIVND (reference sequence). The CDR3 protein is CASSTESGTGRDTQYF. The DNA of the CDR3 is TGTGCCAGTAGTACGGAATCCGGGACAGGGAGGGATACGCAGTATTTT.

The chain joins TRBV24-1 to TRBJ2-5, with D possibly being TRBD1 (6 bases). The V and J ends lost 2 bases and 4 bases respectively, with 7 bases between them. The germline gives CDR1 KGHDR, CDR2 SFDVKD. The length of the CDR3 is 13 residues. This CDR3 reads CATSDSGVETQYF. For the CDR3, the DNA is TGTGCCACCAGTGATTCAGGGGTAGAGACCCAGTACTTC.